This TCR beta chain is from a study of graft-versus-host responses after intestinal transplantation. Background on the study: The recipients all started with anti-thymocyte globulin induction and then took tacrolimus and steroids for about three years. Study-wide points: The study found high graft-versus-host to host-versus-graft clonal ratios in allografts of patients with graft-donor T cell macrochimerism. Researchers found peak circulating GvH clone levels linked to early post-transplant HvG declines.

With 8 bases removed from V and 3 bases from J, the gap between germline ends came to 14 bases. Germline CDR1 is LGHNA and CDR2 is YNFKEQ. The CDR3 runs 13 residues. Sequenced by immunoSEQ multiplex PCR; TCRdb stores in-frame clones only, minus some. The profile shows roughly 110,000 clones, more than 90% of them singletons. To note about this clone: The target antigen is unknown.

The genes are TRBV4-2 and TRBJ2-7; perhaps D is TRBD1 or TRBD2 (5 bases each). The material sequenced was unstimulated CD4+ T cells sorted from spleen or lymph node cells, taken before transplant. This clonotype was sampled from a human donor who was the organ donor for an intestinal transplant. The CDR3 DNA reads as TGTGCCAGCTCGGGACCACCGGTCTACGAGCAGTACTTC. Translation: CASSGPPVYEQYF.